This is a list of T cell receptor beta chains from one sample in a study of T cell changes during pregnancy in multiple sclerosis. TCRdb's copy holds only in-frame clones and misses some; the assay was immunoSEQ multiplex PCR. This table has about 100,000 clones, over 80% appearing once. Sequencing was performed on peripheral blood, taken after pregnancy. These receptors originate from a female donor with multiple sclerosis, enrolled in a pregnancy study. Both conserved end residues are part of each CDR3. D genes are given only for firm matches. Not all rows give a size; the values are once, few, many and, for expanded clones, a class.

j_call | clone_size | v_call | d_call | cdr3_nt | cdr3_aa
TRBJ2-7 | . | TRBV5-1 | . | TGCGCCAGCAGCTTGGTAGGTGGGGGGTACGAGCAGTACTTC | CASSLVGGGYEQYF
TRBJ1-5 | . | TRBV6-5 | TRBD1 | TGTGCCAGCAGCCGCGGGACAGCTTCAAATCAGCCCCAGCATTTT | CASSRGTASNQPQHF
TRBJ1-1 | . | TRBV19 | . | TGTGCCAGTAGTATCGATGGGAGTACTGAAGCTTTCTTT | CASSIDGSTEAFF
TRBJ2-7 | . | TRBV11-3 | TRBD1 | TGTGCCAGCAGCTTGGAAACAGGGGGCGCAGGAACCTACGAGCAGTACTTC | CASSLETGGAGTYEQYF
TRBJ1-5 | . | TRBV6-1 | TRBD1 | TGTGCCAGCAGGACAACAGGGGGTAATCAGCCCCAGCATTTT | CASRTTGGNQPQHF
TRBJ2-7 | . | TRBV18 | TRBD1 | TGTGCCAGCTCACCCCCCGGGTTTGTTGGGTCCGGTCCAACAGGGGATACCTACGAGCAGTACTTC | CASSPPGFVGSGPTGDTYEQYF
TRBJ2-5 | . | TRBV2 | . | TGTGCCAGCAGCCTCCGACGAAGCGGTGGATTAGAGACCCAGTACTTC | CASSLRRSGGLETQYF
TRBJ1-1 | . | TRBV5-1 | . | TGCGCCAGCAGCTTGCAATCTATATTGAACACTGAAGCTTTCTTT | CASSLQSILNTEAFF
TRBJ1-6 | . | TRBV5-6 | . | TGTGCCAGCAGCACTGGACACTTGAGTAATTCACCCCTCCACTTT | CASSTGHLSNSPLHF
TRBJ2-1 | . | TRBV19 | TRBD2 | TGTGCCAGTAGTATAAGGGCGGGAGAAGGTTTCGGTGAGCAGTTCTTC | CASSIRAGEGFGEQFF
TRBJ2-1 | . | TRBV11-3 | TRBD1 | TGTGCCAGCAGCTTTTGGACAGGAGATAATGAGCAGTTCTTC | CASSFWTGDNEQFF
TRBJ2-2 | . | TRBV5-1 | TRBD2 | TGCGCCAGCAGCTTGGCCGGGACTAGGGCGAACACCGGGGAGCTGTTTTTT | CASSLAGTRANTGELFF
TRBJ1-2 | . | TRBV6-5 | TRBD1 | TGTGCCAGCAGTTACCGGACAGGGCGGTATGGCTACACCTTC | CASSYRTGRYGYTF
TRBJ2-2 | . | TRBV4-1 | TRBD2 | TGCGCCAGCAGCCGTAGCGGGGGGGCTCTAGGCACCGGGGAGCTGTTTTTT | CASSRSGGALGTGELFF
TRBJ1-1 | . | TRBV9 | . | TGTGCCAGCAGCGTAGTTGGGGGGAGCACTGAAGCTTTCTTT | CASSVVGGSTEAFF
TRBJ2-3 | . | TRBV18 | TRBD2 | TGTGCCAGCTCACCTACTAGCGGGGGATCCACAGATACGCAGTATTTT | CASSPTSGGSTDTQYF
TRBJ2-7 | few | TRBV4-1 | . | TGCGCCAGCAGCCAAGAAGGGCGTACAGGCTACGAGCAGTACTTC | CASSQEGRTGYEQYF
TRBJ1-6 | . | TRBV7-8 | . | TGTGCCAGCAGCTTAGGACAGCTACTTAATTCACCCCTCCACTTT | CASSLGQLLNSPLHF
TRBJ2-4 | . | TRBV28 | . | TGTGCCAGCAGGCCCCCCGGTCTAGCCAAAAACATTCAGTACTTC | CASRPPGLAKNIQYF
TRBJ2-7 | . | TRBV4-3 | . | TGCGCCAGCAGCCAAGACCAGTCCTACGAGCAGTACTTC | CASSQDQSYEQYF
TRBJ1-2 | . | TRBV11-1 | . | TGTGCCAGCAGCTTAGAAACACGGGGAGGCTACACCTTC | CASSLETRGGYTF
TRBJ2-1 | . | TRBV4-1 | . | TGCGCCAGCAGCTCCTCCAATGAGCAGTTCTTC | CASSSSNEQFF
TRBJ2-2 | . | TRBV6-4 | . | TGTGCCAGCAGTTTAGGGGGCACCGGGGAGCTGTTTTTT | CASSLGGTGELFF
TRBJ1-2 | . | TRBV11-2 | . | TGTGCCAGCAGCTTCCGCAGGGCGGATGGCTACACCTTC | CASSFRRADGYTF
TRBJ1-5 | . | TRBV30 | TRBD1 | TGTGCCTGGAGTGCGGACAGGGTAGGTCAGCCCCAGCATTTT | CAWSADRVGQPQHF
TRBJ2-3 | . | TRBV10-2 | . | TGCGCCAGCAGTGAGTCGGGGGGGGCTAGCACAGATACGCAGTATTTT | CASSESGGASTDTQYF